The entry that follows covers one T cell receptor beta chain sequence. Its antigen is undetermined. The sample originates from a study of cytomegalovirus exposure and HLA in healthy donors. Use of 60 Vbeta and 13 Jbeta primers characterized the PCR. The data were produced by immunoSEQ multiplex PCR, yet TCRdb's version contains in-frame clones alone and is incomplete. Among about 120,000 clones listed, around 76% were seen once. Each donor was nominally healthy when sampled (though unrecorded immune exposures were likely). The study, taken as a whole, reports: The study put under 200 TCR beta chains on its list as cytomegalovirus-associated. Presence/absence analyses took donor sequencing depth as roughly uniform.

The CDR3 has 16 amino acids. CDR1 is LNHDA and CDR2 is SQIVND in the germline V gene (reference sequence). J was trimmed by 7 bases and V by 4 bases; bases with no gene match: 13. The sequence came from a man in his 60s in good health and CMV-seropositive. The specimen was PBMCs. The chain has TRBV19 and TRBJ1-5; 7 nucleotides line up with TRBD1. The CDR3 nucleotides read TGTGCCAGTAGTAGGACAGGCACAACCAACTACCAGCCCCAGCATTTT. This encodes CASSRTGTTNYQPQHF.